Sequencing of this TCR beta chain was carried out in a study of T cells after yellow fever vaccination. In regard to this clonotype: Its antigen remains unknown.

One entry per CDR3 protein, called by TCRdb with MiXCR from the 5' RACE reads. The sample carries some 350,000 distinct CDR3 sequences, roughly 4% recorded once. V lost 8 bases and J lost 4; bases outside the gene matches: 10. Germline V CDR1 and CDR2: MDHEN, SYDVKM. The CDR3 covers 14 residues. Notes on the study in general: Though weaker, the secondary response peaked faster, on day 5 versus 15. Boosting was followed by the reappearance of most primary-vaccination clones (about 96% CD4, around 90% CD8). Researchers noted that a small share of clonotypes showed up in both CD4 and CD8 compartments.

The chain joins TRBV28 to TRBJ2-5, with 7 bases lining up with TRBD2. This TCR came from a man aged 18 to 29 who received the YFV17D yellow fever vaccine. The input for sequencing was PBMCs, taken 5 days after the yellow fever booster vaccination. In DNA, the CDR3 is TGTGCCAGCCTCCAGCGGGGCGCCGGAGAGACCCAGTACTTC. Protein sequence: CASLQRGAGETQYF.